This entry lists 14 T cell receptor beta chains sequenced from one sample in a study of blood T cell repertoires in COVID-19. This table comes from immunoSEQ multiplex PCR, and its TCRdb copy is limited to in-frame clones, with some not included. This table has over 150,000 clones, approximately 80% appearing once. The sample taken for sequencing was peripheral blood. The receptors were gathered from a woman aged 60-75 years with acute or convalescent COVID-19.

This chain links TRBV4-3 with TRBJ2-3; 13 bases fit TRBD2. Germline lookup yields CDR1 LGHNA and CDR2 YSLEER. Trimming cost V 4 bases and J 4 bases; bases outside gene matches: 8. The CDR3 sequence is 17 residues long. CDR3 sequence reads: CASSRSTSGGFPDTQYF. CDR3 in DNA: TGCGCCAGCAGCCGATCGACTAGCGGGGGGTTTCCAGATACGCAGTATTTT.

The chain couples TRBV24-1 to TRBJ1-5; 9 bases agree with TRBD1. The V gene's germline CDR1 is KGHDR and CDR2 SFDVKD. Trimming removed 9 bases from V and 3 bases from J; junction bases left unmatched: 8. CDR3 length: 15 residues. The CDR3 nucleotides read TGTGCCACCGGCGGGACAGGGCGAGCCAATCAGCCCCAGCATTTT. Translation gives CATGGTGRANQPQHF.

The CDR3 reads CASSYDRAGELFF. The CDR3, as DNA: TGTGCCAGCAGTTACGATCGAGCCGGGGAGCTGTTTTTT. The V gene is TRBV6-5, the J gene TRBJ2-2, with no clear D. With 2 bases removed from V and 6 bases from J, the gap between germline ends came to 7 bases. CDR3 length equals 13 residues. The germline CDR1 and CDR2 sequences are MNHEY and SVGAGI.

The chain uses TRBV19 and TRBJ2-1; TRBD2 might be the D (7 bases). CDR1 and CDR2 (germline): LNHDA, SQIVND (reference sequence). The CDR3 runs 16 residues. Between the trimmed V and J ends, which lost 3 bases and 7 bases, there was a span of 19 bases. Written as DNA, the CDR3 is TGTGCCAGTAGTATGCGCGAGGGGGGGCCGGGAAATGAGCAGTTCTTC. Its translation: CASSMREGGPGNEQFF.

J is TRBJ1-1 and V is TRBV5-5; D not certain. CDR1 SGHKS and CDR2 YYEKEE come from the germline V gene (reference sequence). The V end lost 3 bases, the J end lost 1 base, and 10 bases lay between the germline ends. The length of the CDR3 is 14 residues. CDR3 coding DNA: TGTGCCAGCAGCTCAAGGACTTGGAACACTGAAGCTTTCTTT. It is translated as CASSSRTWNTEAFF.

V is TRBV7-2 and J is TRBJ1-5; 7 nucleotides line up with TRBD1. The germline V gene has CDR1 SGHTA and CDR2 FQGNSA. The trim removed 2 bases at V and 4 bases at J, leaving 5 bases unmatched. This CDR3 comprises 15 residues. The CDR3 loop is CASSLNRGENQPQHF. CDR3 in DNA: TGTGCCAGCAGCTTAAACAGGGGAGAAAATCAGCCCCAGCATTTT.

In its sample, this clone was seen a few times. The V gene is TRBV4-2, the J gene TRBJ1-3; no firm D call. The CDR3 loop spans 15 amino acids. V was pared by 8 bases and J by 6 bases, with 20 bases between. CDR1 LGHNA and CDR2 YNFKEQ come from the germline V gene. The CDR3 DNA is TGTGCCAGCGGCTCAAGAGTCGGACTTGAAAACACCATATATTTT. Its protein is CASGSRVGLENTIYF.

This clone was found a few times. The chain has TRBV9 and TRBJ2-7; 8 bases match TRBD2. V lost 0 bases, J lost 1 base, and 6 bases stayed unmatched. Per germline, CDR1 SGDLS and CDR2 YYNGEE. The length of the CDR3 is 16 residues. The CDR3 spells CASSVGSGGDSYEQYF. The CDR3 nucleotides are TGTGCCAGCAGCGTAGGGAGCGGGGGCGATTCCTACGAGCAGTACTTC.

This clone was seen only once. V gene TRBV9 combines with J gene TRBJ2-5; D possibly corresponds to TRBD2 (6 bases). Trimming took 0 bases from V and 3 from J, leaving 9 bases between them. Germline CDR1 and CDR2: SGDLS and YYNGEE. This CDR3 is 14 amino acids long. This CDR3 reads CASSVGGGEETQYF. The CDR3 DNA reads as TGTGCCAGCAGCGTAGGAGGAGGGGAAGAGACCCAGTACTTC.

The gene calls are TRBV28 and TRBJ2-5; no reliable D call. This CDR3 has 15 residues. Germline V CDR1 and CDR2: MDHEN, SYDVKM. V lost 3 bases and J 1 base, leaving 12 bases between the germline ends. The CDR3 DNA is TGTGCCAGCAGTTTTGACCTGGGCCGCCAAGAGACCCAGTACTTC. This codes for CASSFDLGRQETQYF.

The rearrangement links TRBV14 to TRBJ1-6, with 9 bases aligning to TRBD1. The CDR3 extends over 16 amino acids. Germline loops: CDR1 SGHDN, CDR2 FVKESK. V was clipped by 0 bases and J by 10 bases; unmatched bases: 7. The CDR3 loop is CASSQDRDRGRSPLHF. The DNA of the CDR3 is TGTGCCAGCAGCCAAGATCGAGACAGGGGGAGGTCACCCCTCCACTTT. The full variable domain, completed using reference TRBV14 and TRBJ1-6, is EAGVTQFPSHSVIEKGQTVTLRCDPISGHDNLYWYRRVMGKEIKFLLHFVKESKQDESGMPNNRFLAERTGGTYSTLKVQPAELEDSGVYFCASSQDRDRGRSPLHFGNGTRLTVT.

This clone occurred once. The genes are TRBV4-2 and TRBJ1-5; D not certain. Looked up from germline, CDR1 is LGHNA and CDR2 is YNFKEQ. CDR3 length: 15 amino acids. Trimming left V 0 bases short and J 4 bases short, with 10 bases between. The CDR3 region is CASSQDWALNQPQHF. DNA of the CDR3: TGTGCCAGCAGCCAAGATTGGGCACTGAATCAGCCCCAGCATTTT.

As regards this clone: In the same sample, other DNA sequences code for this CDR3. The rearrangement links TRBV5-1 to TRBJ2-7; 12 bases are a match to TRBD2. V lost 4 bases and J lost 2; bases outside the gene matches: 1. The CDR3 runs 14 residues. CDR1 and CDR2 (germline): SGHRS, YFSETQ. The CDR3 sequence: CASSRTSGTYEQYF. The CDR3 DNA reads TGCGCCAGCAGCCGGACTAGCGGGACCTACGAGCAGTACTTC.

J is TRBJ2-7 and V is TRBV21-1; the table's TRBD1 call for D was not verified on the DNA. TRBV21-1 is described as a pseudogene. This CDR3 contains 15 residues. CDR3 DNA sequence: TGTGCCAGCAGCAAAGGGGGCAGGAGCTCCTACGAGCAGTACTTC. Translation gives CASSKGGRSSYEQYF.